These T cell receptor beta chains were read from a single sample in a study of molecular identifiers for immune sequencing clone quantification. TCRdb re-called the PCR reads with MiXCR, one entry per CDR3 protein. This table holds around 460,000 distinct CDR3 sequences, less than 30% found once. The sample comprised naive CD8+ T cells from blood, with Jurkat cell RNA spiked in. The receptors here all came from a human donor in good health. Some libraries in this study had Jurkat cell RNA spiked in. Both conserved end residues are part of each CDR3. Fields, in order: J gene, V gene, clone size, CDR3 protein. The size of a clone is reported for some rows only, either as once, few or many, or as a class for expanded clones.

J: TRBJ2-1; V: TRBV4-1; size: once; CDR3: CASSQERISGGADDEEFF
J: TRBJ2-4; V: TRBV9; size: few; CDR3: CASSVGDAKNIQYF
J: TRBJ1-1; V: TRBV20-1; size: .; CDR3: CSARPVGDTEAFF
J: TRBJ2-7; V: TRBV5-6; size: .; CDR3: CASSFKQGIVREQYF
J: TRBJ1-1; V: TRBV20-1; size: .; CDR3: CSATDVDRATEAFF
J: TRBJ2-7; V: TRBV6-6; size: .; CDR3: CASSPGQGLLYEQYF
J: TRBJ1-1; V: TRBV20-1; size: many; CDR3: CSARREGLGEAFF
J: TRBJ2-3; V: TRBV11-3; size: .; CDR3: CASNKGEGDTQYF
J: TRBJ2-5; V: TRBV2; size: few; CDR3: CASRAREGGPGETQYF
J: TRBJ2-5; V: TRBV7-9; size: .; CDR3: CASSFKEGQRQGTQYF
J: TRBJ2-5; V: TRBV12-3/TRBV12-4; size: few; CDR3: CASSFMVRETQYF
J: TRBJ2-7; V: TRBV20-1; size: .; CDR3: CSARDQAETTYEQYF
J: TRBJ2-7; V: TRBV6-5; size: many; CDR3: CASSQTGDEQYF
J: TRBJ2-1; V: TRBV7-9; size: .; CDR3: CASSPEGSNEQFF
J: TRBJ2-7; V: TRBV4-1; size: many; CDR3: CASSQGSYEQYF
J: TRBJ2-3; V: TRBV5-8; size: many; CDR3: CASSPPYF
J: TRBJ2-7; V: TRBV5-4; size: few; CDR3: CASSPGLAGGNEQYF
J: TRBJ2-2; V: TRBV7-3; size: .; CDR3: CASSLTVLRANTGELFF
J: TRBJ2-3; V: TRBV12-3/TRBV12-4; size: .; CDR3: CASSLFGGISTDTQYF
J: TRBJ2-5; V: TRBV1; size: .; CDR3: CTSSQLSGRAKETQYF
J: TRBJ2-2; V: TRBV7-6; size: .; CDR3: CASSEGLAATGELFF
J: TRBJ1-2; V: TRBV12-3/TRBV12-4; size: .; CDR3: CASSLALMGQGAQYYGYTF
J: TRBJ2-7; V: TRBV6-6; size: .; CDR3: CASSYPRTGPSYEQYF
J: TRBJ2-7; V: TRBV7-2; size: .; CDR3: CASSLFLAGNYEQYF
J: TRBJ1-5; V: TRBV12-3/TRBV12-4; size: .; CDR3: CASSSQGALQPQHF
J: TRBJ1-1; V: TRBV9; size: .; CDR3: CASSPGGSDSEAFF